Listed below are T cell receptor beta chains from one sample, sequenced in a study of shared clonotypes between healthy human individuals. Produced via immunoSEQ multiplex PCR; TCRdb's table is partial and in-frame only. The table records about 2.4 million clones, roughly nine tenths of them present only once. The material sequenced was naive CD4+ T cells sorted from blood. Receptors were obtained from a man younger than 30 in good health. Each CDR3 is given with its conserved first and last residue. The order of the fields is D gene, clone size, J gene, V gene, CDR3 DNA, CDR3 protein. The D gene is left open where the match is weak. A clone size is listed for some rows: how often the clone was seen (once, few, many), or a class if it is expanded.

TRBD1 | NA | TRBJ1-3 | TRBV4-1 | TGCGCCAGCAGCCAACCCGGACAGGAGCCCGGAAACACCATATATTTT | CASSQPGQEPGNTIYF
NA | once | TRBJ1-1 | TRBV6-1 | TGTGCCAGCGGGGGTTTCACTGAAGCTTTCTTT | CASGGFTEAFF
TRBD1 | NA | TRBJ1-6 | TRBV11-3 | TGTGCCAGCAGCCGGGACAGCTCCTATAATTCACCCCTCCACTTT | CASSRDSSYNSPLHF
TRBD1 | once | TRBJ2-1 | TRBV9 | TGTGCCAGCAGCGTAGTGGGACAGAGCTACAATGAGCAGTTCTTC | CASSVVGQSYNEQFF
NA | NA | TRBJ2-7 | TRBV7-9 | TGTGCCAGCAGCTGGGGTCAGGGGAACCTCTACGAGCAGTACTTC | CASSWGQGNLYEQYF
NA | NA | TRBJ2-4 | TRBV6-6 | TGTGCCAGCAGTTACGATGCCCTTGGGGCCAAAAACATTCAGTACTTC | CASSYDALGAKNIQYF
NA | NA | TRBJ2-1 | TRBV2 | TGTGCCAGTTCTACCACAGGGTACAATGAGCAGTTCTTC | CASSTTGYNEQFF
NA | NA | TRBJ2-6 | TRBV6-1 | TGTGCCATCAGTGAAGGAGGGACTGGGGCCAACGTCCTGACTTTC | CAISEGGTGANVLTF
TRBD1 | NA | TRBJ2-3 | TRBV19 | TGTGCCAGTAGTATAGATCGCGGGACAGGGGTTTCAGATACGCAGTATTTT | CASSIDRGTGVSDTQYF
TRBD1 | NA | TRBJ1-1 | TRBV2 | TGTGCCAGCAGTGGACAGGGGGCTGAAGCTTTCTTT | CASSGQGAEAFF
NA | NA | TRBJ1-2 | TRBV18 | TGTGCCAGCTCACCACCGTCCCTCGGGTTAAGCGGCTACACCTTC | CASSPPSLGLSGYTF
NA | NA | TRBJ2-6 | TRBV19 | TGTGCCAGTAGTATCTCCTCTGGGGCCAACGTCCTGACTTTC | CASSISSGANVLTF
NA | few | TRBJ1-1 | TRBV18 | TGTGCCAGCTCGTCGACAGGGAACACTGAAGCTTTCTTT | CASSSTGNTEAFF
NA | NA | TRBJ1-2 | TRBV5-4 | TGTGCCAGCAGCTTGGCACTCCGGGAACCATATGGCTACACCTTC | CASSLALREPYGYTF
NA | NA | TRBJ2-4 | TRBV28 | TGTGCCAGCAGTTTGGGTACCAGCCAACCCCTAGCCAAAAACATTCAGTACTTC | CASSLGTSQPLAKNIQYF
NA | NA | TRBJ2-2 | TRBV19 | TGTGCCAGTAGTAGGTGGGATAACACCGGGGAGCTGTTTTTT | CASSRWDNTGELFF
NA | NA | TRBJ1-4 | TRBV5-1 | TGCGCCAGCAGCCGTGGCAGAAATGAAAAACTGTTTTTT | CASSRGRNEKLFF
TRBD2 | once | TRBJ2-1 | TRBV6-5 | TGTGCCAGCAGCCCGGGACTAGCGGGTTACAATGAGCAGTTCTTC | CASSPGLAGYNEQFF
NA | NA | TRBJ2-7 | TRBV11-2 | TGTGCCAGCAGCTTAGCGCTGGTAAGGTACGAGCAGTACTTC | CASSLALVRYEQYF
TRBD2 | NA | TRBJ2-2 | TRBV5-4 | TGTGCCAGCAGCTTGTATAGCGGGAGCACCGGGGAGCTGTTTTTT | CASSLYSGSTGELFF
NA | NA | TRBJ2-7 | TRBV7-2 | TGTGCCAGCAGCTTAGGGGGCGGGAAGAAACACTTC | CASSLGGGKKHF
TRBD1 | NA | TRBJ1-1 | TRBV18 | TGTGCCAGCTCACCTCCCAACCACAGGGGCGACACTGAAGCTTTCTTT | CASSPPNHRGDTEAFF
NA | once | TRBJ2-7 | TRBV6-5 | TGTGCCAGCAGTTTGACCGGGAGCTACGAGCAGTACTTC | CASSLTGSYEQYF
TRBD1 | once | TRBJ2-7 | TRBV7-9 | TGTGCCAGCACCCTGGACAGGGCACGGGACGAGCAGTACTTC | CASTLDRARDEQYF
TRBD1 | NA | TRBJ2-3 | TRBV11-3 | TGTGCCAGCAGCTCGGACAGGGGGCAGGGTACGCAGTATTTT | CASSSDRGQGTQYF
TRBD1 | NA | TRBJ2-7 | TRBV7-8 | TGTGCCAGCAGCGAGTCCGGGACAGGGGCCCTCGAGCAGTACTTC | CASSESGTGALEQYF
NA | NA | TRBJ2-4 | TRBV20-1 | TGCAGTGTTCAACTGGGCATTCAGTACTTC | CSVQLGIQYF
TRBD1 | NA | TRBJ1-2 | TRBV6-1 | TGTGCCAGCAGTGGGGGACAGGGGAGGTCTGGCTACACCTTC | CASSGGQGRSGYTF
TRBD1 | NA | TRBJ1-5 | TRBV2 | TGTGCCAGCAGCCCAAGCCTCGACAGGGGGCGAGGCAATCAGCCCCAGCATTTT | CASSPSLDRGRGNQPQHF
NA | NA | TRBJ2-2 | TRBV5-1 | TGCGCCAGCAGCGGGGGACGAACGAACACCGGGGAGCTGTTTTTT | CASSGGRTNTGELFF
NA | NA | TRBJ1-3 | TRBV28 | TGTGCCAGCAGTCCCTTTACGCCCGGGGCAGGAAACACCATATATTTT | CASSPFTPGAGNTIYF
NA | NA | TRBJ2-7 | TRBV20-1 | TGCAGTGCTCTGGACTCCTACGAGCAGTACTTC | CSALDSYEQYF
TRBD2 | NA | TRBJ2-2 | TRBV5-1 | TGCGCCAGCAGCCTGAGGACTAGCGGGATCCGGGAGCTGTTTTTT | CASSLRTSGIRELFF
NA | NA | TRBJ1-4 | TRBV11-2 | TGTGCCAGCAGCTTAGCGGGCCGGGCAACTAATGAAAAACTGTTTTTT | CASSLAGRATNEKLFF
NA | NA | TRBJ2-6 | TRBV4-1 | TGCGCCAGCAGGAATAGGGGGGCTGGGGCCAACGTCCTGACTTTC | CASRNRGAGANVLTF